These 24 T cell receptor beta chains came from one sample sequenced in a study of T cells in tumors and immune-related adverse events. Clones were read by immunoSEQ multiplex PCR, and TCRdb kept only the in-frame ones, dropping some. This table holds about 11,000 clones, just under 95% found once. Sample: lymph node tissue, taken from a patient treated with anti-PD-1 therapy. Receptors originate from a female donor with metastatic renal cell carcinoma.

The V gene is TRBV18, the J gene TRBJ2-2, with TRBD2 matching over 9 bases. Germline loops: CDR1 KGHSH, CDR2 LQKENI. CDR3 length equals 16 residues. Germline trimming cut 2 bases from V and 5 bases from J; bases unmatched to any gene: 6. The CDR3 bases are TGTGCCAGCTCACCATCAGGCCTAGCGGGGACCGGGGAGCTGTTTTTT. This gives the protein CASSPSGLAGTGELFF.

The J gene is TRBJ2-7, the V gene TRBV29-1; 8 bases line up with TRBD1. V lost 4 bases, J lost 7 bases, and 9 bases stayed unmatched. CDR1 is SQVTM, CDR2 ANQGSEA, per germline. The CDR3 covers 13 residues. CDR3 region: CSVVVSGGGEQYF. DNA for the CDR3: TGCAGCGTTGTAGTGTCAGGGGGCGGAGAGCAGTACTTC.

This clone was counted only a few times. This chain links TRBV4-2 with TRBJ1-1; 9 bases agree with TRBD1. Trimming took 0 bases from V and 3 from J; bases not matched to a gene: 2. Germline CDR1 LGHNA, CDR2 YNFKEQ. The CDR3 spans 15 residues. DNA of the CDR3: TGTGCCAGCAGCCAAGATGGGACAGGGTACACTGAAGCTTTCTTT. It specifies CASSQDGTGYTEAFF.

The chain is built from TRBV15 and TRBJ1-5; D not resolved. The length of the CDR3 is 16 residues. The germline gives CDR1 LNHNV, CDR2 YYDKDF (reference sequence). Trimming pared 3 bases from V and 6 bases from J, leaving 18 bases between. CDR3 sequence reads: CATSRIESGGGQPQHF. Here the CDR3 DNA reads TGTGCCACCAGCAGGATAGAAAGCGGAGGTGGTCAGCCCCAGCATTTT. The whole variable domain, filled in from reference TRBV15 and TRBJ1-5, reads DAMVIQNPRYQVTQFGKPVTLSCSQTLNHNVMYWYQQKSSQAPKLLFHYYDKDFNNEADTPDNFQSRRPNTSFCFLDIRSPGLGDTAMYLCATSRIESGGGQPQHFGDGTRLSIL.

The rearrangement links TRBV6-5 to TRBJ2-3; 11 bases are shared with TRBD2. V lost 4 bases, J lost 8 bases, and 5 bases stayed unmatched. Germline V gives CDR1 MNHEY, CDR2 SVGAGI. The CDR3 has 14 residues. CDR3 amino acids: CASSFSGGAGTQYF. CDR3 sequence (DNA): TGTGCCAGCAGTTTTAGCGGGGGGGCGGGTACGCAGTATTTT.

This clone has just one count. The chain employs TRBV7-2 and TRBJ1-5; 12 bases are shared with TRBD1. With V trimmed by 4 bases and J by 5 bases, 6 bases remained unmatched. The CDR3 covers 16 residues. CDR1 and CDR2 (germline): SGHTA, FQGNSA. For the CDR3, the DNA is TGTGCCAGCAGCTCTCGCCGGGACAGGGGGCATCAGCCCCAGCATTTT. It yields the protein CASSSRRDRGHQPQHF.

This clone was recorded once. At one of its ends the junction is not consistent with the germline gene, which may arise from a read error. This chain links TRBV7-7 with TRBJ2-5; D is possibly TRBD2 (5 bases). This CDR3 spans 15 amino acids. The V gene's germline CDR1 is SSHAT and CDR2 FNYEAQ (reference sequence). The CDR3, as DNA: TGTGCTAGCAGCTTAGATTCAGGAGGAAGGGAGACCCAGTACTTC. Translation gives CASSLDSGGRETQYF.

This clone was observed once. This rearrangement joins TRBV19 to TRBJ1-1; 8 bases are shared with TRBD1. This CDR3 comprises 15 residues. The V gene's germline CDR1 is LNHDA and CDR2 SQIVND (reference sequence). V lost 6 bases and J lost 0; bases outside the gene matches: 6. The CDR3 DNA reads TGTGCCAGTAGGACGGAACAGGGGGTGAACACTGAAGCTTTCTTT. It is translated as CASRTEQGVNTEAFF.

The V and J genes are TRBV6-5 and TRBJ1-5; no definite D call. Trimming shortened V by 0 bases and J by 3 bases, and 6 bases separated the two germline ends. The CDR3 is made up of 14 amino acids. Germline-derived CDR1 and CDR2 are MNHEY and SVGAGI. This CDR3 reads CASSYSQNNQPQHF. CDR3 nucleotides: TGTGCCAGCAGTTACTCCCAGAACAATCAGCCCCAGCATTTT.

The chain carries TRBV19 and TRBJ1-2; possible D gene TRBD1, 5 bases. CDR3 size: 12 residues. V shed 7 bases and J shed 7 bases, with 13 bases lying between them. Germline CDR1 and CDR2: LNHDA and SQIVND (reference sequence). CDR3 nucleotide sequence: TGTGCCAGTACTTACGACAGAAGTGGCTACACCTTC. Encoded protein: CASTYDRSGYTF. Variable domain in full (rest from reference TRBV19 and TRBJ1-2): DGGITQSPKYLFRKEGQNVTLSCEQNLNHDAMYWYRQDPGQGLRLIYYSQIVNDFQKGDIAEGYSVSREKKESFPLTVTSAQKNPTAFYLCASTYDRSGYTFGSGTRLTVV.

This chain uses TRBV5-1 with TRBJ2-3, with 10 bases identical to TRBD2. Germline V gene data show CDR1 as SGHRS and CDR2 as YFSETQ. CDR3 length: 14 amino acids. V lost 0 bases, J lost 6 bases, and 1 base stayed unmatched. CDR3 sequence reads: CASSLAAGGDTQYF. The CDR3, as DNA: TGCGCCAGCAGCTTGGCAGCGGGGGGGGATACGCAGTATTTT.

This CDR3 is CASSLAGARGYTF. CDR3 bases: TGTGCCAGCAGCTTGGCCGGGGCGCGTGGCTACACCTTC. This chain uses TRBV5-4 with TRBJ1-2, with a possible D match to TRBD1 (5 bases). The germline V gene encodes CDR1 SGHNT and CDR2 YYREEE (reference sequence). The length of the CDR3 is 13 residues. The V end was cut by 0 bases, the J end by 7 bases, with 10 bases between. Based on the CDR3 plus reference TRBV5-4 and TRBJ1-2, the full variable domain is ETGVTQSPTHLIKTRGQQVTLRCSSQSGHNTVSWYQQALGQGPQFIFQYYREEENGRGNFPPRFSGLQFPNYSSELNVNALELDDSALYLCASSLAGARGYTFGSGTRLTVV.

The rearrangement uses TRBV7-8 and TRBJ1-6, with 9 bases fitting TRBD1. There are 17 residues in the CDR3. The V segment lost 4 bases and the J segment 4 bases; nucleotides outside the gene matches: 8. Germline V gene data show CDR1 as SGHVS and CDR2 as FQNEAQ. CDR3 loop: CASSSPGQGLYNSPLHF. CDR3 sequence (DNA): TGTGCCAGCAGCTCCCCGGGACAGGGTCTTTATAATTCACCCCTCCACTTT.

The CDR3 DNA sequence: TGCAGTGCGTTGTTCAATGAGCAGTTCTTC. It encodes CSALFNEQFF. The chain recombines TRBV20-1 with TRBJ2-1; D ambiguous. CDR1 is DFQATT, CDR2 SNEGSKA, per germline (reference sequence). CDR3 length: 10 residues. V dropped 6 bases and J dropped 6 bases, with 6 bases sitting between them.

The V and J genes are TRBV27 and TRBJ2-1; no reliable D call. This CDR3 comprises 14 residues. Germline CDR1 and CDR2: MNHEY and SMNVEV (reference sequence). The V gene lost 4 bases and the J gene lost 8 bases, with 15 bases spanning the gap. In DNA, the CDR3 is TGTGCCAGCAGTTGGGTCGGCCGGGCCCATGAGCAGTTCTTC. Translating it yields CASSWVGRAHEQFF.

A word on this clone: The junction does not match germline at one end; this may be a read error. The chain employs TRBV7-7 and TRBJ1-5, with a possible D match to TRBD1 (6 bases). The CDR3 contains 15 residues. From germline, CDR1 is SSHAT and CDR2 FNYEAQ (reference sequence). Written as DNA, the CDR3 is TGTGCTAGCAGCCCACCAGGGGCTGCATTCCCGCCCCAGCATTTT. Residues: CASSPPGAAFPPQHF.

V gene TRBV5-1 combines with J gene TRBJ2-6, with D hard to call. The V end lost 4 bases, the J end lost 3 bases, and 8 bases lay between the germline ends. CDR3 length equals 14 residues. CDR1 is SGHRS and CDR2 is YFSETQ in the germline V gene. As DNA, the CDR3 is TGCGCCAGCAGCACGGGTGGTGGGGCCAACGTCCTGACTTTC. This translates into CASSTGGGANVLTF.

A single count supports this clone. The J gene is TRBJ1-2, the V gene TRBV11-2; D not certain. Trimming left V 0 bases short and J 2 bases short, with 7 bases between. The germline gives CDR1 SGHAT, CDR2 FQNNGV. This CDR3 is 14 amino acids long. CDR3 coding DNA: TGTGCCAGCAGCTTAGAACAGAGAAACTATGGCTACACCTTC. Residues: CASSLEQRNYGYTF.

V usage is TRBV5-1 and J usage is TRBJ2-2; a possible D gene is TRBD1 (5 bases). The germline V gene encodes CDR1 SGHRS and CDR2 YFSETQ. This CDR3 spans 15 amino acids. V was cut by 4 bases and J by 6 bases, with 16 bases left in between. CDR3 sequence: CASSETAGPSGELFF. The CDR3, as DNA: TGCGCCAGCAGCGAGACAGCCGGTCCGTCCGGGGAGCTGTTTTTT.

This chain joins TRBV18 and TRBJ1-2; D is unclear. The CDR3 totals 13 residues. Between the trimmed V and J ends, which lost 2 bases and 6 bases, there was a span of 10 bases. From germline, CDR1 is KGHSH and CDR2 LQKENI. Here the CDR3 reads CASSPGGSNGYTF. CDR3 sequence (DNA): TGTGCCAGCTCACCAGGAGGGTCTAATGGCTACACCTTC.

The chain employs TRBV11-2 and TRBJ2-3; D call uncertain. Germline-derived CDR1 and CDR2 are SGHAT and FQNNGV. V was shortened by 5 bases and J by 5 bases, with 8 bases between the two germline ends. This CDR3 is 12 amino acids long. For the CDR3, the DNA is TGTGCCAGCAGCCGAGAACGAGATACGCAGTATTTT. Translation: CASSRERDTQYF.

V gene TRBV11-2 combines with J gene TRBJ1-1, with D tentatively TRBD1 (6 bases). Germline assignment: CDR1 SGHAT and CDR2 FQNNGV. With 2 bases removed from V and 4 bases from J, the gap between germline ends came to 14 bases. The CDR3 length is 15 residues. In DNA form, the CDR3 reads TGTGCCAGCAGCTTATCCAGGGGTGTCTTCACTGAAGCTTTCTTT. This codes for CASSLSRGVFTEAFF.

This clone has only one observation. V usage is TRBV5-1 and J usage is TRBJ2-2, with TRBD2 identical over 8 bases. Germline V gives CDR1 SGHRS, CDR2 YFSETQ. CDR3 length: 16 amino acids. V dropped 6 bases and J dropped 0; count of bases not matched to a gene: 7. The CDR3 DNA sequence: TGCGCCAGCACTTCTCCGGGAGGGGCGAACACCGGGGAGCTGTTTTTT. It encodes CASTSPGGANTGELFF.

The chain recombines TRBV7-2 with TRBJ1-1; D is unclear. CDR1 and CDR2 from the germline V gene are SGHTA and FQGNSA. The CDR3 runs 15 residues. V was clipped by 2 bases and J by 1 base, with 11 bases between them. The CDR3: CASSLTAGENTEAFF. The CDR3 nucleotides are TGTGCCAGCAGCTTAACGGCGGGAGAGAACACTGAAGCTTTCTTT.